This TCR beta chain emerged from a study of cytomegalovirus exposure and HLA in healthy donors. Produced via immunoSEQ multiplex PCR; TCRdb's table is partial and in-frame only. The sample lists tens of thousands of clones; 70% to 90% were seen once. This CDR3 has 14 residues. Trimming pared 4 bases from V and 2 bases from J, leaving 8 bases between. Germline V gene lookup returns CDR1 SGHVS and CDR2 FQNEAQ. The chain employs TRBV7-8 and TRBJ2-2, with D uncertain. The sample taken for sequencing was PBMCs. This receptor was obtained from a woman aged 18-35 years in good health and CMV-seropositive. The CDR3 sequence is CASSSLKNTGELFF. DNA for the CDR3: TGTGCCAGCAGCTCGCTAAAAAACACCGGGGAGCTGTTTTTT.